Detailed here is one T cell receptor beta chain. Its matching antigen is unknown. Original processing notes: Filtering was not the same, since immunoSEQ gave junction-only sequences without quality scores. Measured with immunoSEQ multiplex PCR; TCRdb has only the in-frame clones, and not every one. The DNA gave D and trimming, while V, J and clone size come from that table. The sample gives about 1.1 million clones, approximately 80% of which show up once; approximately 0.95% is in the top ten. The source of the sample is a study of shared clonotypes between healthy human individuals. Points from the study as a whole: Clonotype sharing across several donors was observed for around 5% of naive CD4 clonotypes. Owing to a small donor count, the genetic and exposure-history diversity represented was limited.

V lost 7 bases, J lost 1 base, and 19 bases lay in between. CDR1 and CDR2 (germline): MNHNY, SVGAGI (reference sequence). The CDR3 is made up of 16 amino acids. This chain joins TRBV6-6 and TRBJ1-1; D uncertain. Input material: memory CD4+ T cells from PBMCs. Subset in this sample: CD45RA-negative fraction. This TCR was sampled from a young man in good health. Some clones in this sample may be carry-over from other donors' samples. The CDR3 bases are TGTGCCAGCACTTATCCGGGTCGGCAGGCGAACACTGAAGCTTTCTTT. Translating it yields CASTYPGRQANTEAFF.